A single sample is the source of the 11 T cell receptor beta chains below, sequenced in a study of blood T cell repertoires in COVID-19. Method: immunoSEQ multiplex PCR; TCRdb's copy keeps in-frame clones and lacks some. Of about 73,000 clones listed, approximately 80% were seen once; the top ten hold under 3%. Material for sequencing was peripheral blood. Source of these receptors: a man aged 80 or over with active or convalescent COVID-19.

This chain links TRBV19 with TRBJ2-4; 9 nucleotides match TRBD2. Germline-derived CDR1 and CDR2 are LNHDA and SQIVND (reference sequence). The V and J ends lost 7 bases and 9 bases, in that order; junction bases with no gene match: 10. CDR3 length: 14 residues. The CDR3 loop reads CASTAGGGRGIQYF. The CDR3 DNA sequence: TGTGCCAGTACCGCGGGAGGGGGACGTGGCATTCAGTACTTC.

The chain carries TRBV28 and TRBJ1-1; D gene unclear. V was cut by 8 bases and J by 1 base, with 2 bases left in between. The CDR3 runs 10 residues. Germline V gene lookup returns CDR1 MDHEN and CDR2 SYDVKM. CDR3 sequence (DNA): TGTGCCAGCCAGAACACTGAAGCTTTCTTT. The encoded protein is CASQNTEAFF.

This rearrangement joins TRBV23-1 to TRBJ2-4, with TRBD2 matching over 11 bases. TRBV23-1 is labeled an ORF, and its function is uncertain. The CDR3 extends over 14 amino acids. CDR3 nucleotide sequence: TGCGGGGGGGGCACTAGCGGGAGCCCGAACATTCAGTACTTC. It codes for CGGGTSGSPNIQYF.

This chain joins TRBV5-1 and TRBJ1-1; 9 bases align to TRBD1. CDR1 and CDR2 from the germline V gene are SGHRS and YFSETQ. The CDR3 totals 14 residues. After removal of 5 bases from V and 5 bases from J, the junction contained 7 bases not matched to a gene. CDR3 DNA sequence: TGCGCCAGCAGTTCGGACAGGGGATGGACTGAAGCTTTCTTT. The encoded protein is CASSSDRGWTEAFF.

The chain combines TRBV6-5 with TRBJ2-1; the D gene is possibly TRBD1 (6 bases). This CDR3 is 14 amino acids long. V was clipped by 6 bases and J by 9 bases, with 18 bases between them. CDR1 and CDR2 from the germline V gene are MNHEY and SVGAGI. The CDR3 coding sequence is TGTGCCAGCAGCATGTACAGGGTCTGGGCTGAGCAGTTCTTC. Protein product: CASSMYRVWAEQFF.

This clone was seen more than once but under ten times. The chain couples TRBV6-1 to TRBJ2-7; a possible D gene is TRBD1 (6 bases). The V and J ends lost 1 base and 3 bases respectively, with 13 bases between them. The germline V gene encodes CDR1 MNHNS and CDR2 SASEGT. The CDR3 spans 15 residues. Written as DNA, the CDR3 is TGTGCCAGCAGTGAAGGTCCGGGACACGGCTACGAGCAGTACTTC. Protein: CASSEGPGHGYEQYF.

As DNA, the CDR3 is TGTGCCAGCAGTTATAGGGACAGGGAGAATGGCTACACCTTC. Residues: CASSYRDRENGYTF. The chain has TRBV6-6 and TRBJ1-2, with 9 bases fitting TRBD1. The CDR3 sequence is 14 residues long. J lost 6 bases, V lost 3 bases, and 5 bases had no gene match. Germline assignment: CDR1 MNHNY and CDR2 SVGAGI (reference sequence).

The CDR3 DNA is TGTGCCAGCAGTCCCAGGGGAGCAGCTGATACGCAGTATTTT. It translates to CASSPRGAADTQYF. The chain combines TRBV28 with TRBJ2-3; weak D call: TRBD1 (6 bases). The ends were cut back, 5 bases at V and 6 bases at J, with 15 bases in the middle. The CDR3 is 14 residues long. The germline V gene has CDR1 MDHEN and CDR2 SYDVKM. Full variable domain (rest looked up from reference TRBV28 and TRBJ2-3): DVKVTQSSRYLVKRTGEKVFLECVQDMDHENMFWYRQDPGLGLRLIYFSYDVKMKEKGDIPEGYSVSREKKERFSLILESASTNQTSMYLCASSPRGAADTQYFGPGTRLTVL.

V gene TRBV4-1 combines with J gene TRBJ2-7, with 11 bases aligning to TRBD2. The V gene end was trimmed by 2 bases and the J gene end by 5 bases; junction bases not matched to a gene: 11. The CDR3 contains 17 residues. Germline CDR1 is MGHRA and CDR2 is YSYEKL. The CDR3 DNA follows: TGCGCCAGCAGCCAACTCTTACCGGGACTAGCGGTTAACGAGCAGTACTTC. Residues: CASSQLLPGLAVNEQYF.

A few counts support this clone. The rearrangement joins TRBV5-1 to TRBJ1-6; weak D call: TRBD1 (5 bases). Germline V gives CDR1 SGHRS, CDR2 YFSETQ. The V end lost 2 bases, the J end lost 7 bases, and 7 bases lay between the germline ends. The CDR3 is 13 amino acids. For the CDR3, the DNA is TGCGCCAGCAGCTTCGGACAAAATTCACCCCTCCACTTT. This translates into CASSFGQNSPLHF.

The V and J genes are TRBV7-9 and TRBJ2-1, with 8 bases matching TRBD2. After removal of 4 bases from V and 8 bases from J, the junction contained 13 bases not matched to a gene. From germline, CDR1 is SEHNR and CDR2 FQNEAQ (reference sequence). The CDR3 runs to 16 residues. The CDR3 nucleotides read TGTGCCAGCAGCTGGGGTAGTGCGGGGGGTACTGATGAGCAGTTCTTC. Its translation: CASSWGSAGGTDEQFF.